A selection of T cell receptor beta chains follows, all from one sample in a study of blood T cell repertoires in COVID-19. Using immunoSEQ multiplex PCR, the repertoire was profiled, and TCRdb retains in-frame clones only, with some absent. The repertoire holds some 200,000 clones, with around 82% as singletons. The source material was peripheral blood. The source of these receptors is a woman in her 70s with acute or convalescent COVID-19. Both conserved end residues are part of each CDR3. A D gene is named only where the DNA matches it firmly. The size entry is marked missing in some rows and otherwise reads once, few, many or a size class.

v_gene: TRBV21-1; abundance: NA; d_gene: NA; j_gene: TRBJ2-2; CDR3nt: TGTGCCAGCAGCTTCAGGGGTGGGGACACCGGGGAGCTGTTTTTT; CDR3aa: CASSFRGGDTGELFF
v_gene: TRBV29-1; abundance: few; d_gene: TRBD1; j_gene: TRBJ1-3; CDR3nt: TGCAGCGTTCTTGGGACAGCCCGTTCTGGAAACACCATATATTTT; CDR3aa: CSVLGTARSGNTIYF
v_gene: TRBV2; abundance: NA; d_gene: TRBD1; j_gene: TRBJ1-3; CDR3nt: TGTGCCAGCAGGGTCTCGACAGGGGGTTCGGGAAACACCATATATTTT; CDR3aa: CASRVSTGGSGNTIYF
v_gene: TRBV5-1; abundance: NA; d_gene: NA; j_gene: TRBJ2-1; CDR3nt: TGCGCCAGCAGCTTGTTACAGTCCTCCTACAATGAGCAGTTCTTC; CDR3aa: CASSLLQSSYNEQFF
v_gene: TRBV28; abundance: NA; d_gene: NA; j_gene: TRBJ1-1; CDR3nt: TGTGCCAGCAGTTGGCAGTCAACTATGAACACTGAAGCTTTCTTT; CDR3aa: CASSWQSTMNTEAFF
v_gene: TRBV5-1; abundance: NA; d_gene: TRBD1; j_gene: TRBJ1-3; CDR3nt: TGCGCCAGCAGCCAGGACAGGGCTGGAAACACCATATATTTT; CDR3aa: CASSQDRAGNTIYF
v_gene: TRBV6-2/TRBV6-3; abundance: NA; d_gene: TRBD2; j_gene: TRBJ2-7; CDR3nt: TGTGCCAGCAGTTACGGTTCCAGCGGGGCCTACGAGCAGTACTTC; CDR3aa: CASSYGSSGAYEQYF
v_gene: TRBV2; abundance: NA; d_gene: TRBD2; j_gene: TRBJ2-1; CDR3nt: TGTGCCAGCAGCCACACTAGCGGGGTATACAATGAGCAGTTCTTC; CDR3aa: CASSHTSGVYNEQFF
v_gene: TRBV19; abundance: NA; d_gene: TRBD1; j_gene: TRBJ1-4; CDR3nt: TGTGCCAGCACAGGACAGGGTAAAGAAAAACTGTTTTTT; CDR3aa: CASTGQGKEKLFF
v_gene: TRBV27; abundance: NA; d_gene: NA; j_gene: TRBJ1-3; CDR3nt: TGTGCCAGCAGTTTATATGCCGGGGGCACCATATATTTT; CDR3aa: CASSLYAGGTIYF
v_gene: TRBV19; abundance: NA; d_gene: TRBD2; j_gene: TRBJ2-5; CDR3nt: TGTGCCAGTAGTATGCGGGAGGGGGGCCAAGAGACCCAGTACTTC; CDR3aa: CASSMREGGQETQYF
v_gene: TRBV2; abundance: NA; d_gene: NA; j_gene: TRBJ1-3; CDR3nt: TGTGCCAGCAGTGCATATGGGAGGGACTCTGGAAACACCATATATTTT; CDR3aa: CASSAYGRDSGNTIYF
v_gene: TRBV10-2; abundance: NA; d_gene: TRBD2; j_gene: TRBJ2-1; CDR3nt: TGCGCCAGCAGTGAGGGGACTAGCGGCTCCTCTGAGCAGTTCTTC; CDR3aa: CASSEGTSGSSEQFF
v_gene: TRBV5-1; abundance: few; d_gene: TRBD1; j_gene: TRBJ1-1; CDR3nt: TGCGCCAGCAGCTTGGCAGGGGGCAATACTGAAGCTTTCTTT; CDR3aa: CASSLAGGNTEAFF
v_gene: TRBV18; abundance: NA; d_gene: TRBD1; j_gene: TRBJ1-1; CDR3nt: TGTGCCAGCTCGGACGGGACAGGGGAACTTGAAGCTTTCTTT; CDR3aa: CASSDGTGELEAFF
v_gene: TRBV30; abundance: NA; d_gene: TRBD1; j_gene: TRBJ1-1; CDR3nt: TGTGCCTGGAGTCGCGGACAGGGTTGGATTAGAGCTTTCTTT; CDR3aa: CAWSRGQGWIRAFF
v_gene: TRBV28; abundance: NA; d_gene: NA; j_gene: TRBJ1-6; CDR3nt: TGTGCCAGCAGTTTAGCGGGTGAGACGGCCGATAATTCACCCCTCCACTTT; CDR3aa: CASSLAGETADNSPLHF
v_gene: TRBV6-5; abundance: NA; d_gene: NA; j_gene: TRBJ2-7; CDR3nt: TGTGCCAGCAGTTACTCGAAGGCAGGTGGGCGCGAGCAGTACTTC; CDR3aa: CASSYSKAGGREQYF
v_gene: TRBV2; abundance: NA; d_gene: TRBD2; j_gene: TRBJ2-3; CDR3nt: TGTGCCAGCACGGGACTAGCGGGACTTGATACGCAGTATTTT; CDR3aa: CASTGLAGLDTQYF
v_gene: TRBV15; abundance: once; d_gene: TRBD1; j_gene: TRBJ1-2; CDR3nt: TGTGCCACCAGCAGAGTTTCGACAGGGCACTACTATGGCTACACCTTC; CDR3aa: CATSRVSTGHYYGYTF
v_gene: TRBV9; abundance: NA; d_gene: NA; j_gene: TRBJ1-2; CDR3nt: TGTGCCAGCAGCGTCCTTGGGGAGGGCTACACCTTC; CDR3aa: CASSVLGEGYTF
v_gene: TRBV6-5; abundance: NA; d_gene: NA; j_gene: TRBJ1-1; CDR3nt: TGTGCCAGCAGGCCTCCAGGGCCCGACACTGAAGCTTTCTTT; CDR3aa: CASRPPGPDTEAFF